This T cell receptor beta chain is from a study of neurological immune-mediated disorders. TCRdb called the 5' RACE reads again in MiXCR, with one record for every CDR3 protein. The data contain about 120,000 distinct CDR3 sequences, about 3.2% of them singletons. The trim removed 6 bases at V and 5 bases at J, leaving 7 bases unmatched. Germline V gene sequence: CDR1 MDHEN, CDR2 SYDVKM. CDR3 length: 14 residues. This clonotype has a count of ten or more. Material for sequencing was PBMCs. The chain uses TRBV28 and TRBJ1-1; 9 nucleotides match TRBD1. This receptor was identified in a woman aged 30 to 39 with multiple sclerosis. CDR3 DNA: TGTGCCAGCAGCAATCACAGGGGGCAAACTGAAGCTTTCTTT. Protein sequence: CASSNHRGQTEAFF.